The T cell receptor (beta chain) under discussion was sequenced for a study of cytomegalovirus exposure and HLA in healthy donors. About the research overall: In a later analysis, the approximately 120 validation repertoires were reported to have used the same platform as the roughly 600 first-cohort repertoires. Study-wide findings and caveats: The majority of TCR sequences were rare, yet some public TCRs appeared in many donors.

As for this clone: Its matching antigen is unknown.

Assay: immunoSEQ multiplex PCR; the TCRdb copy retains only in-frame clones and omits some. This table has fewer than 85,000 clones, approximately 96% appearing once. The germline V and J ends were trimmed by 0 bases and 7 bases, with 12 bases remaining between them. Germline assignment: CDR1 MNHEY and CDR2 SMNVEV (reference sequence). This CDR3 has 15 amino acids. This chain links TRBV27 with TRBJ2-2, with a tentative D call TRBD1 (5 bases). The source of this sequence is a young woman in good health and CMV-seronegative. Sequencing was done on a sample of PBMCs. CDR3 amino acids: CASSLSSTVSGELFF. The CDR3 DNA sequence: TGTGCCAGCAGTTTATCTTCGACAGTAAGCGGGGAGCTGTTTTTT.